This T cell receptor (beta chain) was identified in a study of PD-L1 blockade in urothelial cancer. Synthetic templates analogous to TCR were spiked into all PCRs individually. Sequencing was performed with immunoSEQ multiplex PCR; in TCRdb, only in-frame clones are kept and a portion is missing. The sample carries under 150,000 clones, 80% to 90% recorded once. Stated time point: peripheral blood 6 weeks after treatment start. The CDR3 covers 14 residues. Germline V gene lookup returns CDR1 LNHDA and CDR2 SQIVND (reference sequence). The V gene lost 6 bases and the J gene lost 5 bases, with 16 bases spanning the gap.

The source of this sequence is a man in his sixties with urothelial cancer. J is TRBJ2-5 and V is TRBV19; a weak D match, TRBD1 (6 bases). This specimen consisted of PBMCs, obtained around atezolizumab (anti-PD-L1) treatment. CDR3 bases: TGTGCCAGTAGGAACACAGGGAGTCGGGAGACCCAGTACTTC. This gives the protein CASRNTGSRETQYF.